This T cell receptor (beta chain) was sequenced for a study of cytomegalovirus exposure and HLA in healthy donors. Study-level points and caveats: Among TCR beta chains, those listed as cytomegalovirus-associated numbered 164.

Points on this clone: Its target is not known.

The PCR ran on 60 Vbeta and 13 Jbeta primers. Some clones are missing from TCRdb's copy, which holds only in-frame ones; the method was immunoSEQ multiplex PCR. Of 150,000 or so clones in the sample, roughly 82% are singletons; the top ten hold 1.5% to 2%. Germline V lookup: CDR1 SGHVS, CDR2 FNYEAQ. Trimming took 0 bases from V and 1 from J; bases not matched to a gene: 7. CDR3 length: 18 residues. The TCR was taken from a woman aged 25 to 39 in good health and CMV-seronegative. The material sequenced was PBMCs. The rearrangement links TRBV7-6 to TRBJ2-2; 8 nucleotides line up with TRBD2. CDR3 sequence: CASSLASAGGENTGELFF. The CDR3 DNA follows: TGTGCCAGCAGCTTAGCGAGTGCGGGGGGCGAGAACACCGGGGAGCTGTTTTTT.